These T cell receptor beta chains were read from a single sample in a study of vaccination and CD4 T cells after COVID-19. No antigen is known for these receptors. TCRdb passed the PCR reads through MiXCR, listing each CDR3 protein once. This table has 14,000 or so distinct CDR3 sequences, approximately 50% appearing once. What was sequenced was CD4+ T cells from blood, cultured in vitro. The receptors come from a human donor who had recovered from COVID-19. CDR3s include the opening cysteine and the closing phenylalanine or tryptophan. The listing skips clone size in some rows; elsewhere it reads once, few, many or a size class.

clone size	V gene	J gene	CDR3 protein
NA	TRBV7-2	TRBJ2-1	CASSLGFGYNEQFF
few	TRBV18	TRBJ1-2	CASSPGRDGYGYTF
NA	TRBV10-2	TRBJ1-5	CASRYGQVSLEGNQPQHF
NA	TRBV10-1	TRBJ2-1	CASSESGQGNEQFF
few	TRBV15	TRBJ1-5	CATRRGGKAPQHF
NA	TRBV14	TRBJ2-2	CASSQDGLTNTGELFF
NA	TRBV7-3	TRBJ2-1	CASSLIAGLNNEQFF
NA	TRBV28	TRBJ2-7	CASSPYSGNKAYEQYF
NA	TRBV15	TRBJ2-5	CATSRDGRGPETQYF
once	TRBV15	TRBJ2-3	CATSTVRITGTDTQYF
few	TRBV6-1	TRBJ1-6	CASSGGQGNNSPLHF
NA	TRBV7-9	TRBJ1-6	CASSLGPGQGGNSPLHF
few	TRBV29-1	TRBJ1-1	CSVGRNTEAFF
NA	TRBV2	TRBJ1-2	CASRITGSVGYTF
few	TRBV7-6	TRBJ1-3	CASSWDRAGNTIYF
NA	TRBV12-3/TRBV12-4	TRBJ1-4	CASSSYTEGEKLFF
few	TRBV2	TRBJ1-1	CASTWGEVGEAFF
NA	TRBV10-2	TRBJ1-6	CASSQEPYNSPLHF
NA	TRBV19	TRBJ1-5	CASSPTKGLNQPQHF
NA	TRBV2	TRBJ1-2	CASNPTGGSANYGYTF
NA	TRBV7-9	TRBJ2-2	CASSLQGNTGELFF
large	TRBV7-2	TRBJ2-7	CASSLEGLAGAKYF
NA	TRBV6-1	TRBJ1-5	CASSAQGNSNQPQHF
once	TRBV5-5	TRBJ1-2	CASSWGTGGYTF